The sequence of this T cell receptor (beta chain) was determined in a study of blood T cell repertoires in COVID-19. This CDR3 has 14 residues. CDR1 and CDR2 from the germline V gene are MGHRA and YSYEKL. Germline trimming cut 4 bases from V and 4 bases from J; bases unmatched to any gene: 7. Some clones are missing from TCRdb's copy, which holds only in-frame ones; the method was immunoSEQ multiplex PCR. The sample shows about 310,000 clones, around 90% of them seen only once. Sequences were obtained from PBMCs or T cells enriched from blood (not recorded which). This receptor was obtained from a young woman who had recovered from COVID-19. The rearrangement joins TRBV4-1 to TRBJ2-7; 7 positions agree with TRBD2. The CDR3 loop reads CASSLTSQIYEQYF. CDR3 coding DNA: TGCGCCAGCAGCCTGACTAGCCAGATATACGAGCAGTACTTC.